This record looks at one TCR beta chain sequence and its context. CDR1 and CDR2 from the germline V gene are SGHRS and YFSETQ. The CDR3 is 15 residues long. The ends were cut back, 6 bases at V and 2 bases at J, with 16 bases in the middle. This sample is drawn from a study of control samples from healthy donors and cancer patients. Sequenced by immunoSEQ multiplex PCR; TCRdb stores in-frame clones only, minus some. The data hold some 96,000 clones, with more than 75% observed a single time. The rearrangement joins TRBV5-1 to TRBJ2-3; D possibly corresponds to TRBD2 (5 bases). This clonotype was sampled from a woman in her forties or fifties in good health. Sequences were obtained from blood. CDR3 DNA sequence: TGCGCCAGCAAGCGAGCGGATATACCCACAGATACGCAGTATTTT. It translates to CASKRADIPTDTQYF.